This T cell receptor beta chain was sequenced for a study of CD4+ T cells in melanoma. The CDR3 is made up of 15 amino acids. CDR1 is SGDLS and CDR2 is YYNGEE in the germline V gene. V was clipped by 0 bases and J by 5 bases, with 12 bases between them. The data were produced by immunoSEQ multiplex PCR, yet TCRdb's version contains in-frame clones alone and is incomplete. Here the sample spans more than 90,000 clones, around 93% being singletons. This chain connects TRBV9 to TRBJ1-5; D is possibly TRBD1 (6 bases). The sequencing input was peripheral blood. This TCR was sampled from a human donor with melanoma. The CDR3 spells CASSVDGTSYQPQHF. The CDR3, as DNA: TGTGCCAGCAGCGTAGATGGGACAAGCTATCAGCCCCAGCATTTT.